Listed below are T cell receptor beta chains from one sample, sequenced in a study of spatial heterogeneity in lung cancer. One entry per CDR3 protein results from TCRdb running MiXCR on the 5' RACE reads. The table includes roughly 24,000 distinct CDR3 sequences, 9% to 10% detected once. Specimen: PBMCs, collected at follow-up. The source is a male donor with early-stage non-small cell lung cancer. Both conserved end residues are part of each CDR3. Each record gives: J gene, CDR3 length, clone size, D gene, V gene, CDR3 DNA, CDR3 protein. A D gene is named only where the DNA matches it firmly. Clone size is given for some rows only: seen once, a few or many times, or a class if the clone is expanded.

>TRBJ2-7|17|many|.|TRBV19
TGTGCCAGTAGGAGAAGCAGATTCCGGGACGACTCCTACGAGCAGTACTTC
CASRRSRFRDDSYEQYF
>TRBJ2-3|13|many|.|TRBV18
TGTGCCAGCTCATTCCAGGAGACAGATACGCAGTATTTT
CASSFQETDTQYF
>TRBJ1-5|19|few|.|TRBV7-2
TGTGCCAGCAGCTTAGAGACAGGTCATAGGCCATCAGGGGATCAGCCCCAGCATTTT
CASSLETGHRPSGDQPQHF
>TRBJ2-7|14|many|TRBD1|TRBV7-2
TGTGCCAGCAGCTTGGGACAGGGGGTGGCGGAGCAGTACTTC
CASSLGQGVAEQYF
>TRBJ1-5|13|many|.|TRBV30
TGTGCCTGGAGTGTGTCGCTTTTGGCGCCCCAGCATTTT
CAWSVSLLAPQHF
>TRBJ2-7|14|.|TRBD1|TRBV6-1
TGTGCCAGCAGTGAACGGACAGGGACCCACGAGCAGTACTTC
CASSERTGTHEQYF
>TRBJ2-3|16|many|TRBD2|TRBV3-1
TGTGCCAGCAGCCAGACTAGCGGGGACTTCACAGATACGCAGTATTTT
CASSQTSGDFTDTQYF
>TRBJ1-2|14|few|.|TRBV6-6
TGTGCCAGCAGTTACTCATCAGGGTGGGAAGGCTACACCTTC
CASSYSSGWEGYTF
>TRBJ2-1|15|many|TRBD2|TRBV10-2
TGCGCCAGCAGTGAGAGGCGGGGGGGCCTCGATGAGCAGTTCTTC
CASSERRGGLDEQFF
>TRBJ2-5|13|.|TRBD1|TRBV20-1
TGCAGTGCAAATTCGGACAGGGGCGAGACCCAGTACTTC
CSANSDRGETQYF
>TRBJ2-5|15|few|.|TRBV5-6
TGTGCCAGCAGCTTGGCCGGAGGGGGCGAGGAGACCCAGTACTTC
CASSLAGGGEETQYF
>TRBJ2-5|13|many|.|TRBV5-1
TGCGCCAGCAGCTTGCTCAGCCAAGAGACCCAGTACTTC
CASSLLSQETQYF
>TRBJ2-1|14|many|TRBD2|TRBV3-1
TGTGCCAGCAGCCCGACTAGCACCTACAATGAGCAGTTCTTC
CASSPTSTYNEQFF
>TRBJ2-7|11|many|.|TRBV27
TGTGCCAGCAGTTTAAGAGACGAGCAGTACTTC
CASSLRDEQYF
>TRBJ2-7|14|.|TRBD1|TRBV7-6
TGTGCCAGCAGCTTAGAGGACAGGGGGCGGGAGCAGTACTTC
CASSLEDRGREQYF
>TRBJ2-1|18|many|.|TRBV20-1
TGCAGTGCTAGAGATTTCCAGGGGGGGACAGGACAATACAATGAGCAGTTCTTC
CSARDFQGGTGQYNEQFF
>TRBJ2-1|15|many|.|TRBV7-2
TGTGCCAGCAGCCCAGGAGGGAATGCCTACAATGAGCAGTTCTTC
CASSPGGNAYNEQFF
>TRBJ2-1|12|many|.|TRBV29-1
TGCAGCGTTCTCGGCAGTGACAATGAGCAGTTCTTC
CSVLGSDNEQFF
>TRBJ2-5|15|once|.|TRBV28
TGTGCCAGCAGTTTCATGGGGAGTAGGGTGGGGACCCAGTACTTC
CASSFMGSRVGTQYF
>TRBJ2-5|15|many|TRBD1|TRBV29-1
TGCAGCGTTACGCCGGGACAGATCAACGCGGGGACCCAGTACTTC
CSVTPGQINAGTQYF
>TRBJ1-2|13|.|TRBD1|TRBV5-6
TGTGCCAGCAGCCGCGGGACAGTAGATGGCTACACCTTC
CASSRGTVDGYTF
>TRBJ1-4|14|many|.|TRBV13
TGTGCCAGCAGCTTTGGGGGGGCCAATGAAAAACTGTTTTTT
CASSFGGANEKLFF
>TRBJ1-5|15|many|.|TRBV28
TGTGCCAGCAGCCTCCCCAGTAGGAGCAATCAGCCCCAGCATTTT
CASSLPSRSNQPQHF
>TRBJ1-1|13|many|.|TRBV5-1
TGCGCCAGCAGCTTCTTACCGAACACTGAAGCTTTCTTT
CASSFLPNTEAFF
>TRBJ1-5|15|.|TRBD1|TRBV5-5
TGTGCCAGCAGCATTACAGGGGCCCGGGATCAGCCCCAGCATTTT
CASSITGARDQPQHF
>TRBJ2-7|15|many|TRBD2|TRBV20-1
TGCAGTGCTCCCACACCTAGCGGGGGTGGCTACGAGCAGTACTTC
CSAPTPSGGGYEQYF
>TRBJ2-7|8|many|.|TRBV28
TGTGGCGCGTACGAGCAGTACTTC
CGAYEQYF
>TRBJ2-2|14|many|.|TRBV6-2/TRBV6-3
TGTGCCAGCAGTTACGATGCTCCACCCGGGGAGCTGTTTTTT
CASSYDAPPGELFF
>TRBJ1-1|13|few|.|TRBV20-1
TGCAGTGCTAAATGGGGGATGGACACTGAAGCTTTCTTT
CSAKWGMDTEAFF
>TRBJ1-1|13|.|TRBD1|TRBV29-1
TGCAGCGTAGGGACAGGGATGGACACTGAAGCTTTCTTT
CSVGTGMDTEAFF
>TRBJ2-3|16|many|TRBD1|TRBV7-9
TGTGCCAGCAGCTCACACGACAGGGAAAGCACAGATACGCAGTATTTT
CASSSHDRESTDTQYF
>TRBJ2-2|17|few|.|TRBV4-2
TGTGCCAGCAGCCCCGCCGGCTTTGGGGGGATGACCGGGGAGCTGTTTTTT
CASSPAGFGGMTGELFF
>TRBJ1-4|15|many|.|TRBV9
TGTGCCAGCAGCGTATCCGGGACCACTAATGAAAAACTGTTTTTT
CASSVSGTTNEKLFF
>TRBJ1-1|16|few|.|TRBV28
TGTGCCAGCAGTCCAGCGCAGGGTTTGTTTGGCCCTGAAGCTTTCTTT
CASSPAQGLFGPEAFF
>TRBJ2-5|15|many|.|TRBV3-1
TGTGCCAGCAGCCAAGAAGAGGTTCAGCAGGAGACCCAGTACTTC
CASSQEEVQQETQYF
>TRBJ2-1|15|many|TRBD1|TRBV19
TGTGCCAGTAGCCCCCGGGACAGGGGGAACAATGAGCAGTTCTTC
CASSPRDRGNNEQFF
>TRBJ2-2|17|few|TRBD2|TRBV7-2
TGTGCCAGCAGCTTAGCTAGGGGACTAGCGGCCACCGGGGAGCTGTTTTTT
CASSLARGLAATGELFF
>TRBJ2-7|18|many|TRBD2|TRBV4-2
TGTGCCAGCAGCCACCGAACCGGGGGTCAGCGGGGGGATTACGAGCAGTACTTC
CASSHRTGGQRGDYEQYF
>TRBJ2-1|16|many|.|TRBV7-2
TGTGCCAGCAGCCCCCCGCGGGACACGGCAAGCAATGAGCAGTTCTTC
CASSPPRDTASNEQFF
>TRBJ2-2|13|few|.|TRBV29-1
TGCAGCGGCGCCGGACAGTTCACCGGGGAGCTGTTTTTT
CSGAGQFTGELFF
>TRBJ2-3|15|few|.|TRBV11-2
TGTGCCAGCAGCTATTCAGGGGTCAGCACAGATACGCAGTATTTT
CASSYSGVSTDTQYF
>TRBJ2-5|16|few|.|TRBV5-5
TGTGCCAGCAGCTTTTCCCGGGACATGACCAAAGAGACCCAGTACTTC
CASSFSRDMTKETQYF
>TRBJ1-3|16|medium-sized|.|TRBV7-6
TGTGCCAGCAGCCCCTGGGAACAGAGCTCTGGAAACACCATATATTTT
CASSPWEQSSGNTIYF
>TRBJ2-1|14|once|.|TRBV20-1
TGCAGTGCTAGCTGGGATGGGGGCTACAATGAGCAGTTCTTC
CSASWDGGYNEQFF
>TRBJ2-5|15|many|.|TRBV24-1
TGTGCCACCAGTGAAGCCGGACGGTTCCAAGAGACCCAGTACTTC
CATSEAGRFQETQYF
>TRBJ2-1|13|.|.|TRBV7-2
TGTGCCAGCAGCCCCGCGGACTACAATGAGCAGTTCTTC
CASSPADYNEQFF